Below, 27 T cell receptor beta chains from the same sample are listed, as sequenced in a study of T cell responses to AZD1222 COVID-19 vaccine (dated by TCRdb to the early 2020s). The time point label of this sample denotes: baseline before first vaccination. Libraries were prepared through the immunoSEQ multiplex PCR assay. The table was pulled from immuneACCESS by TCRdb, which kept in-frame rearrangements only. Such tables lose some clones; where checked, under half of the loss comes from unresolved V genes, and the rest has no known cause. The sample has around 95,000 clones on record, roughly 89% of them singletons. Together, the top ten hold more than 15% of the sample. Sequenced here: peripheral blood, sampled on day 0 of AZD1222 vaccination. All receptors derive from an adult in good health.

The chain combines TRBV3-1 (or the pseudogene TRBV3-2) with TRBJ2-5; possible D gene TRBD2, 5 bases. CDR3 length equals 15 residues. The germline V and J ends were trimmed by 1 base and 7 bases, with 16 bases remaining between them. The V gene's germline CDR1 is LGHDT and CDR2 YNNKEL (reference sequence). CDR3 protein: CASSQGSGGFGTQYF. The CDR3 DNA sequence: TGTGCCAGCAGCCAAGGGTCCGGAGGCTTCGGGACCCAGTACTTC.

The chain couples TRBV18 to TRBJ1-2; the D gene is possibly TRBD1 (5 bases). Per germline, CDR1 KGHSH and CDR2 LQKENI. This CDR3 has 13 amino acids. The V and J ends lost 3 bases and 7 bases respectively, with 12 bases between them. CDR3 nucleotide sequence: TGTGCCAGCTCACCTAGGGACGCGGGTGGCTACACCTTC. Its protein product is CASSPRDAGGYTF.

This clone was seen a few times. The chain couples TRBV5-6 to TRBJ1-2; possible D gene TRBD1, 5 bases. The CDR3 has 15 amino acids. Germline V gene data show CDR1 as SGHDT and CDR2 as YYEEEE. Trimming removed 4 bases at V and 2 bases at J, with 15 bases between. The CDR3 reads CASSPRGTGNYGYTF. CDR3 DNA sequence: TGTGCCAGCAGCCCGAGAGGGACGGGGAACTATGGCTACACCTTC.

CDR3 amino acids: CSVEDLSGRPSTDTQYF. The CDR3 coding sequence is TGCAGCGTTGAAGACCTGAGCGGGAGGCCTAGCACAGATACGCAGTATTTT. This chain links TRBV29-1 with TRBJ2-3, with 9 bases fitting TRBD2. This CDR3 is 17 amino acids long. V trimming: 0 bases; J trimming: 0 bases; junction bases outside the gene matches: 7. Germline values: CDR1 SQVTM, CDR2 ANQGSEA.

This clone came up a few times. The genes are TRBV6-1 and TRBJ2-7; the match to TRBD1 covers 9 bases. The CDR3 runs 16 residues. CDR1 is MNHNS and CDR2 is SASEGT in the germline V gene. Trimming took 0 bases from V and 5 from J; bases not matched to a gene: 8. In nucleotides, the CDR3 is TGTGCCAGCAGTGAAGCCAATTCGGGGACAGGGAACGAGCAGTACTTC. Translated, it gives CASSEANSGTGNEQYF.

The chain uses TRBV5-4 and TRBJ2-4; weak D call: TRBD1 (6 bases). Looked up from germline, CDR1 is SGHNT and CDR2 is YYREEE (reference sequence). Trimming stripped 2 bases from V and 5 bases from J, with 11 bases between. The CDR3 is made up of 14 amino acids. The CDR3 here is CASSLQGVQNIQYF. In nucleotides, the CDR3 is TGTGCCAGCAGCTTACAGGGAGTCCAAAACATTCAGTACTTC. The whole variable domain, remainder taken from reference TRBV5-4 and TRBJ2-4, is ETGVTQSPTHLIKTRGQQVTLRCSSQSGHNTVSWYQQALGQGPQFIFQYYREEENGRGNFPPRFSGLQFPNYSSELNVNALELDDSALYLCASSLQGVQNIQYFGAGTRLSVL.

V usage is TRBV18 and J usage is TRBJ1-5; maybe TRBD1 (5 bases). CDR3 size: 15 residues. Germline values: CDR1 KGHSH, CDR2 LQKENI. V was cut by 5 bases and J by 11 bases, with 22 bases left in between. The CDR3 DNA reads TGTGCCAGCTCATCCACCACGGGGGACTTGGGAGCCCAGCATTTT. Its protein product is CASSSTTGDLGAQHF.

The chain links TRBV27 to TRBJ1-5; 9 bases fit TRBD1. Germline V CDR1 and CDR2: MNHEY, SMNVEV (reference sequence). The CDR3 is 14 residues long. V was clipped by 5 bases and J by 7 bases; unmatched bases: 6. CDR3 in amino acids: CASSQQGASQPQHF. CDR3 DNA: TGTGCCAGCAGTCAACAGGGGGCAAGCCAGCCCCAGCATTTT.

DNA for the CDR3: TGTGCCACCAGTGATTTTGCCCAGCCCTCCACGCAGTATTTT. This encodes CATSDFAQPSTQYF. The chain carries TRBV24-1 and TRBJ2-3; D ambiguous. V lost 1 base to trimming and J lost 9 bases, with 13 bases between them. The length of the CDR3 is 14 residues. CDR1 and CDR2 (germline): KGHDR, SFDVKD.

The V and J genes are TRBV5-1 and TRBJ2-1; TRBD2 matches 8 bases. CDR1 and CDR2 (germline): SGHRS, YFSETQ. The V and J ends lost 4 bases and 0 bases, in that order; junction bases with no gene match: 3. The CDR3 consists of 15 residues. CDR3 loop: CASSLSGISYNEQFF. The CDR3, as DNA: TGCGCCAGCAGCCTTAGCGGGATCTCCTACAATGAGCAGTTCTTC. The full variable domain, completed using reference TRBV5-1 and TRBJ2-1, is KAGVTQTPRYLIKTRGQQVTLSCSPISGHRSVSWYQQTPGQGLQFLFEYFSETQRNKGNFPGRFSGRQFSNSRSEMNVSTLELGDSALYLCASSLSGISYNEQFFGPGTRLTVL.

This clone was seen many times. The rearrangement uses TRBV7-2 and TRBJ1-2; D is undetermined. Germline V gene lookup returns CDR1 SGHTA and CDR2 FQGNSA. V lost 5 bases and J lost 5, with 12 bases in between. The CDR3 runs 13 residues. The chain's CDR3 is CASSQDHGYGYTF. In DNA, the CDR3 is TGTGCCAGCAGCCAGGACCATGGGTATGGCTACACCTTC.

The rearrangement links TRBV20-1 to TRBJ1-4, with D possibly being TRBD1 (5 bases). Germline lookup yields CDR1 DFQATT and CDR2 SNEGSKA (reference sequence). CDR3 size: 13 residues. Trimming removed 3 bases from V and 8 bases from J, with 13 bases in between. The CDR3 loop reads CSASIGGSEKLFF. CDR3 nucleotides: TGCAGTGCTAGTATCGGGGGAAGCGAAAAACTGTTTTTT.

This sequence joins TRBV29-1 and TRBJ1-2; D call uncertain. The germline CDR1 and CDR2 sequences are SQVTM and ANQGSEA. CDR3 size: 15 residues. Trimming took off 7 bases at V and 4 bases at J, with 22 bases between the two ends. CDR3 amino acids: CSAEVHGEGSYGYTF. DNA for the CDR3: TGCAGCGCCGAAGTTCATGGGGAAGGTAGCTATGGCTACACCTTC.

The chain employs TRBV12-3 or TRBV12-4 and TRBJ1-2; weak D call: TRBD1 (5 bases). CDR3 size: 13 residues. V gave up 4 bases and J gave up 6 bases, with 12 bases separating them. CDR3 DNA sequence: TGTGCCAGCAGTTCGGACAAGTTCAATGGCTACACCTTC. It is translated as CASSSDKFNGYTF.

The rearrangement links TRBV10-3 to TRBJ2-4, with 7 positions matching TRBD1. There are 15 residues in the CDR3. The V segment lost 10 bases and the J segment 2 bases; nucleotides outside the gene matches: 11. CDR1 and CDR2 (germline): ENHRY, SYGVKD. CDR3 nucleotides: TGTGCCACCCGAGGGGGCCGAACCACCAAAAACATTCAGTACTTC. It translates to CATRGGRTTKNIQYF.

This clone was recorded only once. V usage is TRBV5-4 and J usage is TRBJ1-1; unclear D gene. V was shortened by 4 bases and J by 2 bases, with 12 bases between the two germline ends. CDR1 is SGHNT, CDR2 YYREEE, per germline (reference sequence). CDR3 length: 14 amino acids. The CDR3 DNA follows: TGTGCCAGCAGCACCGGACCGGGAAACACTGAAGCTTTCTTT. This translates into CASSTGPGNTEAFF. Full variable domain (remainder filled in from reference TRBV5-4 and TRBJ1-1): ETGVTQSPTHLIKTRGQQVTLRCSSQSGHNTVSWYQQALGQGPQFIFQYYREEENGRGNFPPRFSGLQFPNYSSELNVNALELDDSALYLCASSTGPGNTEAFFGQGTRLTVV.

CDR3 nucleotide sequence: TGTGCCAGCAGCCAGGCCGGGACAGGGGGTGACGAGCAGTACTTC. The encoded protein is CASSQAGTGGDEQYF. This chain links TRBV3-1 (or the pseudogene TRBV3-2) with TRBJ2-7, with 11 bases that match TRBD1. J was trimmed by 5 bases and V by 3 bases; bases with no gene match: 6. This CDR3 has 15 residues. Germline CDR1 LGHDT, CDR2 YNNKEL (reference sequence).

J is TRBJ2-3 and V is TRBV14; maybe TRBD1 (5 bases). CDR3 size: 15 residues. The germline V gene encodes CDR1 SGHDN and CDR2 FVKESK. Trimming stripped 2 bases from V and 2 bases from J, with 11 bases between. The CDR3 region is CASSQRQRDTDTQYF. CDR3 DNA: TGTGCCAGCAGCCAACGACAGCGAGACACAGATACGCAGTATTTT.

This rearrangement joins TRBV13 to TRBJ1-1; D unclear. CDR1 and CDR2 from the germline V gene are PRHDT and FYEKMQ (reference sequence). V lost 5 bases, J lost 0 bases, and 4 bases lay in between. This CDR3 region has 12 residues. DNA of the CDR3: TGTGCCAGCAGCCGGTTGAACACTGAAGCTTTCTTT. This sequence encodes CASSRLNTEAFF.

V usage is TRBV19 and J usage is TRBJ2-7; D is perhaps TRBD1 or TRBD2 (6 bases each). Trimming pared 3 bases from V and 5 bases from J, leaving 17 bases between. The V gene's germline CDR1 is LNHDA and CDR2 SQIVND (reference sequence). This CDR3 is built from 15 residues. CDR3 in amino acids: CASSIPRGGGNEQYF. CDR3 bases: TGTGCCAGTAGTATCCCCCGCGGAGGGGGAAACGAGCAGTACTTC.

The chain couples TRBV11-2 to TRBJ1-1; D is perhaps TRBD1 (5 bases). CDR3 length: 13 residues. V gave up 2 bases and J gave up 8 bases, with 12 bases separating them. The germline V gene encodes CDR1 SGHAT and CDR2 FQNNGV. The CDR3: CASSLWWGREAFF. CDR3 sequence (DNA): TGTGCCAGCAGCTTATGGTGGGGCCGCGAAGCTTTCTTT.

This chain uses TRBV6-5 with TRBJ1-2; D perhaps matches TRBD1 (6 bases). This CDR3 contains 14 residues. Germline loops: CDR1 MNHEY, CDR2 SVGAGI. Trimming took 4 bases from V and 6 from J, leaving 15 bases between them. CDR3 nucleotide sequence: TGTGCCAGCAGTTTGGACAGACGGACGGATGGCTACACCTTC. This translates into CASSLDRRTDGYTF.

The V and J genes are TRBV7-9 and TRBJ2-7; D uncertain. Looked up from germline, CDR1 is SEHNR and CDR2 is FQNEAQ (reference sequence). This CDR3 has 13 residues. Trimming removed 2 bases at V and 3 bases at J, with 8 bases between. The CDR3 DNA sequence: TGTGCCAGCAGCTTATTCGCCAGCTACGAGCAGTACTTC. It translates to CASSLFASYEQYF.

V gene TRBV2 combines with J gene TRBJ2-2; unclear D gene. This CDR3 has 14 residues. Germline V gene lookup returns CDR1 SNHLY and CDR2 FYNNEI. The ends were cut back, 4 bases at V and 5 bases at J, with 11 bases in the middle. CDR3 sequence (DNA): TGTGCCAGCAGTGTTAAGGGTAAAACCGGGGAGCTGTTTTTT. Amino acids: CASSVKGKTGELFF.

This clone was picked up one time. The J gene is TRBJ2-2, the V gene TRBV7-3, with TRBD2 matching over 8 bases. Germline CDR1 and CDR2: SGHTA and FQGTGA. Trimming at V came to 10 bases and at J to 4 bases, leaving 8 bases not matched to a gene. This CDR3 is 14 amino acids long. The CDR3 loop reads CANRGGRPTGELFF. The CDR3, as DNA: TGTGCCAACCGGGGCGGGAGGCCCACCGGGGAGCTGTTTTTT.

This chain joins TRBV18 and TRBJ2-5; D is unclear. Germline V gives CDR1 KGHSH, CDR2 LQKENI. The ends were cut back, 0 bases at V and 0 bases at J, with 2 bases in the middle. The CDR3 is 13 residues long. Here the CDR3 DNA reads TGTGCCAGCTCACCACCGCACCAAGAGACCCAGTACTTC. Its translation: CASSPPHQETQYF.

The rearrangement links TRBV7-2 to TRBJ1-4; TRBD1 is a possible D gene (6 bases). The CDR3 runs 15 residues. V lost 5 bases to trimming and J lost 11 bases, with 21 bases between them. Germline V gene lookup returns CDR1 SGHTA and CDR2 FQGNSA. The CDR3 DNA reads as TGTGCCAGCAGCACCTACAGGGTCCCAGCGGGGAAACTGTTTTTT. Protein sequence: CASSTYRVPAGKLFF.